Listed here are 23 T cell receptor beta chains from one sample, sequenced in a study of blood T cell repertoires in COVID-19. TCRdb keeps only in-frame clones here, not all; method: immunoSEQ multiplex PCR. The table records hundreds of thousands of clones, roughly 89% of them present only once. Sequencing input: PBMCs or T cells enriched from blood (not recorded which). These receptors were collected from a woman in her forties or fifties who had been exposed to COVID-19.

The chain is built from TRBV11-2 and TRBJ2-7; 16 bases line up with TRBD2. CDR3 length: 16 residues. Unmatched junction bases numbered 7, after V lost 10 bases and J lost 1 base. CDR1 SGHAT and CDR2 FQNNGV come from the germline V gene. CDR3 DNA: TGTGCCACCGGGACTAGCGGGGGGGCCGCGTCCTACGAGCAGTACTTC. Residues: CATGTSGGAASYEQYF.

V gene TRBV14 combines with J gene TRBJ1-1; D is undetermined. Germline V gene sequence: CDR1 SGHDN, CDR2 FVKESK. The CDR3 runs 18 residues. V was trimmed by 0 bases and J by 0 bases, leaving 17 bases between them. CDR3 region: CASSQDHGRVSMNTEAFF. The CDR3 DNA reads TGTGCCAGCAGCCAAGATCACGGGAGGGTTAGTATGAACACTGAAGCTTTCTTT.

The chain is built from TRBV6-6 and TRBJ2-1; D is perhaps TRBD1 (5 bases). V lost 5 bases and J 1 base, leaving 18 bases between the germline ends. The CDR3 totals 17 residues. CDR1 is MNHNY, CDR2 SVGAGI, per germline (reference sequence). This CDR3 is CASSRPPGWESYNEQFF. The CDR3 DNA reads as TGTGCCAGCAGTCGCCCCCCAGGGTGGGAATCCTACAATGAGCAGTTCTTC.

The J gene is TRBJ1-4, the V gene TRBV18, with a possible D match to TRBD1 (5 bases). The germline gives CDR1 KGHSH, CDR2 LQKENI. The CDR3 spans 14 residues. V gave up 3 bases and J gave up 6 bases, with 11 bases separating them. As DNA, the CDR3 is TGTGCCAGCTCACCGTTTGCGGGGGATGAAAAACTGTTTTTT. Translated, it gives CASSPFAGDEKLFF.

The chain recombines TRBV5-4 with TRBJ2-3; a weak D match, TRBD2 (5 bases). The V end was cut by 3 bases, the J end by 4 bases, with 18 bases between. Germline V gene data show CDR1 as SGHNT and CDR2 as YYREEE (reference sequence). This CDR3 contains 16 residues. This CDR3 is CASSYPQATGADTQYF. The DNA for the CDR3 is TGTGCCAGCAGCTACCCACAAGCGACCGGGGCAGATACGCAGTATTTT.

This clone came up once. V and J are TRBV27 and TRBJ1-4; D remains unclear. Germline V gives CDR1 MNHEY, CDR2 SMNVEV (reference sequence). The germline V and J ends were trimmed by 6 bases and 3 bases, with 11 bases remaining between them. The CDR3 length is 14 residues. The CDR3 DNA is TGTGCCAGCAGGGCGGACGGGGCTAATGAAAAACTGTTTTTT. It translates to CASRADGANEKLFF.

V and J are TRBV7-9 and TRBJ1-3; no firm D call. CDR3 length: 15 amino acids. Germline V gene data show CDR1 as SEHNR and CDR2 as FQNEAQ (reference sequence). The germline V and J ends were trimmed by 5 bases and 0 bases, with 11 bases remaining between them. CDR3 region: CASSMRVLSGNTIYF. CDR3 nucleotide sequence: TGTGCCAGCAGCATGAGGGTACTCTCTGGAAACACCATATATTTT.

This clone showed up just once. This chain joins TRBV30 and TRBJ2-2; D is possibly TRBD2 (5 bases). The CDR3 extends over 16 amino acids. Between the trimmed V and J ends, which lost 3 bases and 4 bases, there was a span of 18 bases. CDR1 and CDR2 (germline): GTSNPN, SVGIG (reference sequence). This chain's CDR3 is CAWRTWVNRGTGELFF. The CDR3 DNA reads TGTGCCTGGAGGACGTGGGTAAATCGGGGCACCGGGGAGCTGTTTTTT.

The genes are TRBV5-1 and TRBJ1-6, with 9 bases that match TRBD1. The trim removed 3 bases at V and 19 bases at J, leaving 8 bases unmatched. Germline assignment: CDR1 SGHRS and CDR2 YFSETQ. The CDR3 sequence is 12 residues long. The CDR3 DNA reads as TGCGCCAGCAGCTCGGAACAGGGGGCTGCTCACTTT. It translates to CASSSEQGAAHF.

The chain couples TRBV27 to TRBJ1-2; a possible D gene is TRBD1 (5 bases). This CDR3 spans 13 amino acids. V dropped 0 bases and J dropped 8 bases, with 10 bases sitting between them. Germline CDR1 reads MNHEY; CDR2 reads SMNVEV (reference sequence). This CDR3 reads CASSLSRERGYTF. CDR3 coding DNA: TGTGCCAGCAGTTTATCCAGGGAACGGGGCTACACCTTC.

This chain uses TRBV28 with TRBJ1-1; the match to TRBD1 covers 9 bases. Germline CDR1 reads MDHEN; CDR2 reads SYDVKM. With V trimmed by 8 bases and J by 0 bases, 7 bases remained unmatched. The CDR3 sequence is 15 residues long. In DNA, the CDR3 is TGTGCCAGCCCCACAGGGGGCGATCTGAACACTGAAGCTTTCTTT. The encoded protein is CASPTGGDLNTEAFF.

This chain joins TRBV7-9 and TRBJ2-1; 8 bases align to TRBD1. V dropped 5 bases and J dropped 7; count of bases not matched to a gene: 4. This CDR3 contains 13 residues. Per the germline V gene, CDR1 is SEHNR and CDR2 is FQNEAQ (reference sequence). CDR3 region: CASSLQGVNEQFF. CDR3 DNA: TGTGCCAGCAGCCTACAGGGGGTAAATGAGCAGTTCTTC.

CDR3 protein: CASSPRTGGNSPLHF. CDR3 nucleotide sequence: TGTGCCAGCAGCCCACGGACAGGGGGTAATTCACCCCTCCACTTT. The chain uses TRBV3-1 (or the pseudogene TRBV3-2) and TRBJ1-6, with TRBD1 identical over 10 bases. Germline trimming cut 4 bases from V and 6 bases from J; bases unmatched to any gene: 3. This CDR3 has 15 residues. Per germline, CDR1 LGHDT and CDR2 YNNKEL (reference sequence).

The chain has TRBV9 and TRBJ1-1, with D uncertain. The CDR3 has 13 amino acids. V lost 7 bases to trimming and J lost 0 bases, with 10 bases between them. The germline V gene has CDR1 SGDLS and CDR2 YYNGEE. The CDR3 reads CASGREMNTEAFF. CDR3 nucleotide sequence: TGTGCCAGCGGACGGGAGATGAACACTGAAGCTTTCTTT.

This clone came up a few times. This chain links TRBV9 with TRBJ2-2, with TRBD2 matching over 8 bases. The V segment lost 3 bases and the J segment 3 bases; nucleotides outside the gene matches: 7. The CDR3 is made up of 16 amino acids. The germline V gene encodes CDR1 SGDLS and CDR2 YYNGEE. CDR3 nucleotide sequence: TGTGCCAGCAGCGCCGCGGGGGGATCGCACACCGGGGAGCTGTTTTTT. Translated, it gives CASSAAGGSHTGELFF.

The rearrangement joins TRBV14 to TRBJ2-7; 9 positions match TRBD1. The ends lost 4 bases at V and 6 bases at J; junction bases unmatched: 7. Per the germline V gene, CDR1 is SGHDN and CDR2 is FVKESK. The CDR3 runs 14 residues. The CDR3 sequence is CASSLTGGVFEQYF. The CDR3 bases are TGTGCCAGCAGCCTCACAGGGGGCGTTTTCGAGCAGTACTTC.

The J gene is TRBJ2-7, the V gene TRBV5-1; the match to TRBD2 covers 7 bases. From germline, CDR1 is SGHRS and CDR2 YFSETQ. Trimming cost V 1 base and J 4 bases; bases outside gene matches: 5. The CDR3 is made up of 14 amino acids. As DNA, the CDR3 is TGCGCCAGCAGCTTGTCGACGGGGGGATACGAGCAGTACTTC. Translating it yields CASSLSTGGYEQYF. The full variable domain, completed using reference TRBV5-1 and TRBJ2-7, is KAGVTQTPRYLIKTRGQQVTLSCSPISGHRSVSWYQQTPGQGLQFLFEYFSETQRNKGNFPGRFSGRQFSNSRSEMNVSTLELGDSALYLCASSLSTGGYEQYFGPGTRLTVT.

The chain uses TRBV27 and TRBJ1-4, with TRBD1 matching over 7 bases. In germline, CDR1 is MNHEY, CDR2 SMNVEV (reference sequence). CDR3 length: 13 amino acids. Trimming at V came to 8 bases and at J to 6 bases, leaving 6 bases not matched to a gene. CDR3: CASRTGSHEKLFF. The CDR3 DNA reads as TGTGCCAGCCGGACAGGATCCCATGAAAAACTGTTTTTT.

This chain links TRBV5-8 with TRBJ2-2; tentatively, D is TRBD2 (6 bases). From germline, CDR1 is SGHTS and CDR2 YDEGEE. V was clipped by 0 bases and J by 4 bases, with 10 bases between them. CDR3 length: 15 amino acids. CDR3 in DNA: TGTGCCAGCAGCTTGGGCGGGGTAATCACCGGGGAGCTGTTTTTT. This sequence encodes CASSLGGVITGELFF.

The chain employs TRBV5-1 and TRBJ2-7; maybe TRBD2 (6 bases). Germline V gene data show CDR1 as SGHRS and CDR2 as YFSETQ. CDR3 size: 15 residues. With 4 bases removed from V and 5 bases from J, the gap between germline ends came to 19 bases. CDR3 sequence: CASSGEDNRRDEQYF. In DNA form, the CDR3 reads TGCGCCAGCAGCGGGGAGGACAACAGGAGGGACGAGCAGTACTTC.

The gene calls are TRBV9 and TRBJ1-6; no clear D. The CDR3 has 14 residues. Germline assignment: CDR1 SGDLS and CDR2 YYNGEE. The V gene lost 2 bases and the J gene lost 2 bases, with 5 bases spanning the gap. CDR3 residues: CASSVGAYNSPLHF. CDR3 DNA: TGTGCCAGCAGCGTGGGCGCCTATAATTCACCCCTCCACTTT.

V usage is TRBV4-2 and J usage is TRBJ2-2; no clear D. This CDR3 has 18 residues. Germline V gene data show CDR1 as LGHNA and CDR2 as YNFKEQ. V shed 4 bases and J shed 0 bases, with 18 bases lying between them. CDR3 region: CASSPSSPTRTNTGELFF. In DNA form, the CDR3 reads TGTGCCAGCAGCCCCAGCTCCCCGACTCGGACGAACACCGGGGAGCTGTTTTTT.

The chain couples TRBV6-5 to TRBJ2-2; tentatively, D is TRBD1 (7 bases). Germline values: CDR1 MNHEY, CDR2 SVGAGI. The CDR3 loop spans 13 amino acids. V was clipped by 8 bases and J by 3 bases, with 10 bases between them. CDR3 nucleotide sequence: TGTGCCAGCCGCGGGACAGACACCGGGGAGCTGTTTTTT. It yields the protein CASRGTDTGELFF.